Reported below is one TCR beta chain. Its antigen remains unknown. Expressed TCRB transcripts were sequenced because the isolated RNA had all been reverse transcribed beforehand. Assay used: immunoSEQ multiplex PCR; TCRdb lists only in-frame clones, some missing. The repertoire holds over 150,000 clones, with over 9% as singletons. Germline assignment: CDR1 SGHRS and CDR2 YFSETQ. This CDR3 has 17 residues. Trimming took off 0 bases at V and 5 bases at J, with 20 bases between the two ends. This entry is derived from a study of beta chain features in type 1 diabetes. The study's findings and limits: In the patient group, naive, central memory and Treg TCRB repertoires seemed more alike than in the healthy donor group. Moderately but significantly shorter TCRB CDR3s were found in Type 1 diabetes patients in all four CD4+ subsets.

The V gene is TRBV5-1, the J gene TRBJ2-5, with D tentatively TRBD2 (6 bases). The specimen sequenced was central memory CD4+ T cells from blood. The receptor's source is a man younger than 40 with type 1 diabetes. DNA of the CDR3: TGCGCCAGCAGCTTGGGCCCCCGGAGGGCCGGGGTGGAGACCCAGTACTTC. It translates to CASSLGPRRAGVETQYF.